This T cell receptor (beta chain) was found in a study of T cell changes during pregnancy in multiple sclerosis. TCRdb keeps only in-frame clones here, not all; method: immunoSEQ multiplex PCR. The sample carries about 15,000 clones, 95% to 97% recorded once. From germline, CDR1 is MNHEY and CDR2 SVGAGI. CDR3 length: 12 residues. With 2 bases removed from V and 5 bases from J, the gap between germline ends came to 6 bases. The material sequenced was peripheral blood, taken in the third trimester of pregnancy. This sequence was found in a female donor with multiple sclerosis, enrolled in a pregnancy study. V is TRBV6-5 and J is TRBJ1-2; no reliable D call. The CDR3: CASSYGGYGYTF. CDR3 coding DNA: TGTGCCAGCAGTTACGGAGGGTATGGCTACACCTTC.